A selection of T cell receptor beta chains follows, all from one sample in a study of cytomegalovirus exposure and HLA in healthy donors. Clones were read by immunoSEQ multiplex PCR, and TCRdb kept only the in-frame ones, dropping some. This sample has 90,000 to 110,000 clones, with approximately 70% found just once. Input material: PBMCs. The origin of the receptors is a man aged 25-45 years in good health and CMV-seronegative. Both conserved end residues are part of each CDR3. Fields, in order: CDR3 DNA, CDR3 protein, V gene, D gene, clone size, J gene. The D gene is left open where the match is weak. Some rows mark clone size as missing; the rest say once, few, many or name a class of expanded clone.

CDR3 DNA: TGTGCCAGCATGCCCGGACAGGGAACCTACAATGAGCAGTTCTTC
CDR3 protein: CASMPGQGTYNEQFF
V gene: TRBV6-1
D gene: TRBD1
clone size: few
J gene: TRBJ2-1

CDR3 DNA: TGCGCCAGCAGCTTGGCCGACTGGGACAGTAGCGAGACCCAGTACTTC
CDR3 protein: CASSLADWDSSETQYF
V gene: TRBV5-1
D gene: TRBD1
clone size: few
J gene: TRBJ2-5

CDR3 DNA: TGTGCCAGCAGCCAAGATACTAGCGGGAGCCTTCAGCAGTTCTTC
CDR3 protein: CASSQDTSGSLQQFF
V gene: TRBV4-2
D gene: TRBD2
clone size: few
J gene: TRBJ2-1

CDR3 DNA: TGTGCCAGTAGTATAACAGATGAAAAACTGTTTTTT
CDR3 protein: CASSITDEKLFF
V gene: TRBV19
D gene: NA
clone size: NA
J gene: TRBJ1-4

CDR3 DNA: TGTGCCAGCAGCATAGACCGGGGAACCGGGGAGCTGTTTTTT
CDR3 protein: CASSIDRGTGELFF
V gene: TRBV11-3
D gene: NA
clone size: NA
J gene: TRBJ2-2

CDR3 DNA: TGTGCCAGCAGCTCCCGGGACAGGGACAATGAGCAGTTCTTC
CDR3 protein: CASSSRDRDNEQFF
V gene: TRBV5-5
D gene: TRBD1
clone size: NA
J gene: TRBJ2-1

CDR3 DNA: TGTGCCAGCAGTCATGTTGGGACAGGGTACACCTACGAGCAGTACTTC
CDR3 protein: CASSHVGTGYTYEQYF
V gene: TRBV28
D gene: TRBD1
clone size: NA
J gene: TRBJ2-7

CDR3 DNA: TGTGCCAGCAGCTCTCCGGACAGGAACACTGAAGCTTTCTTT
CDR3 protein: CASSSPDRNTEAFF
V gene: TRBV4-2
D gene: NA
clone size: NA
J gene: TRBJ1-1

CDR3 DNA: TGTGCCAGCAGCTTAATTTCCGGCGGGAGTAGTCAAGAGACCCAGTACTTC
CDR3 protein: CASSLISGGSSQETQYF
V gene: TRBV5-4
D gene: TRBD2
clone size: few
J gene: TRBJ2-5

CDR3 DNA: TGTGCCAGCAGTTTTCAGGGTATTTATCAGCCCCAGCATTTT
CDR3 protein: CASSFQGIYQPQHF
V gene: TRBV28
D gene: NA
clone size: NA
J gene: TRBJ1-5

CDR3 DNA: TGTGCCAGCAGCGTAGGGACTAGCGGGAGCTACGAGCAGTACTTC
CDR3 protein: CASSVGTSGSYEQYF
V gene: TRBV9
D gene: TRBD2
clone size: NA
J gene: TRBJ2-7

CDR3 DNA: TGTGCCAGCAGTTTAGTACATAGCACAGATACGCAGTATTTT
CDR3 protein: CASSLVHSTDTQYF
V gene: TRBV28
D gene: NA
clone size: NA
J gene: TRBJ2-3

CDR3 DNA: TGTGCTAGCAGCTTAGGATGGACAGGGGGTACAGAGACCCAGTACTTC
CDR3 protein: CASSLGWTGGTETQYF
V gene: TRBV7-7
D gene: TRBD1
clone size: once
J gene: TRBJ2-5

CDR3 DNA: TGTGCCAGCAGCTTAGGAGGACTAGCGGGAGGTAGAAACGAGCAGTACTTC
CDR3 protein: CASSLGGLAGGRNEQYF
V gene: TRBV7-2
D gene: TRBD2
clone size: NA
J gene: TRBJ2-7

CDR3 DNA: TGCGCCAGCAGCTACCCGGCTCGACAGGGAGACGAAAAACTGTTTTTT
CDR3 protein: CASSYPARQGDEKLFF
V gene: TRBV4-1
D gene: TRBD1
clone size: NA
J gene: TRBJ1-4

CDR3 DNA: TGCGCCAGCAGCCAAGATTGGTACTCGTCAGCGGGAGGATCCGGGGAGCTGTTTTTT
CDR3 protein: CASSQDWYSSAGGSGELFF
V gene: TRBV4-3
D gene: TRBD2
clone size: NA
J gene: TRBJ2-2

CDR3 DNA: TGTGCCAGCAGTGGAAGGGGGCCCGGCTACGAGCAGTACTTC
CDR3 protein: CASSGRGPGYEQYF
V gene: TRBV2
D gene: TRBD1
clone size: NA
J gene: TRBJ2-7

CDR3 DNA: TGTGCCAGCATGGTGGGGGGAGGTGTCGATTCACCCCTCCACTTT
CDR3 protein: CASMVGGGVDSPLHF
V gene: TRBV2
D gene: NA
clone size: NA
J gene: TRBJ1-6

CDR3 DNA: TGTGCCAGCAAAGGAGGGAATCGCGACACCGGGGAGCTGTTTTTT
CDR3 protein: CASKGGNRDTGELFF
V gene: TRBV2
D gene: NA
clone size: NA
J gene: TRBJ2-2

CDR3 DNA: TGCGCCAGCAGCCAAGGGCCGGGCGGGAGCGGGACAGATACGCAGTATTTT
CDR3 protein: CASSQGPGGSGTDTQYF
V gene: TRBV4-3
D gene: TRBD2
clone size: few
J gene: TRBJ2-3

CDR3 DNA: TGCGCCAGCAGACCCCCTATGACAGATACGCAGTATTTT
CDR3 protein: CASRPPMTDTQYF
V gene: TRBV5-1
D gene: NA
clone size: NA
J gene: TRBJ2-3

CDR3 DNA: TGTGCCAGCTCACCAGGCCCTAATGAAAAACTGTTTTTT
CDR3 protein: CASSPGPNEKLFF
V gene: TRBV18
D gene: NA
clone size: NA
J gene: TRBJ1-4

CDR3 DNA: TGTGCCAGCAGTTTACCCTCACGGACAGCGTACTTC
CDR3 protein: CASSLPSRTAYF
V gene: TRBV28
D gene: NA
clone size: NA
J gene: TRBJ2-7

CDR3 DNA: TGTGCCAGCAGCTTAGCCCCCCCGGACACCATATATTTT
CDR3 protein: CASSLAPPDTIYF
V gene: TRBV7-2
D gene: NA
clone size: NA
J gene: TRBJ1-3

CDR3 DNA: TGTGCCAGCAGGGCAGGGGATAGCAATCAGCCCCAGCATTTT
CDR3 protein: CASRAGDSNQPQHF
V gene: TRBV6-1
D gene: NA
clone size: few
J gene: TRBJ1-5

CDR3 DNA: TGTGCCAGCAGCTTCCGGGACAGGGGACGTGAAGCTTTCTTT
CDR3 protein: CASSFRDRGREAFF
V gene: TRBV7-9
D gene: TRBD1
clone size: NA
J gene: TRBJ1-1

CDR3 DNA: TGTGCCAGCAGTTACGGCAGGGGGCAACAGCCCCAGCATTTT
CDR3 protein: CASSYGRGQQPQHF
V gene: TRBV6-5
D gene: TRBD1
clone size: NA
J gene: TRBJ1-5

CDR3 DNA: TGTGCCAGCAGCCGAGGGACAGGGCTGAACACTGAAGCTTTCTTT
CDR3 protein: CASSRGTGLNTEAFF
V gene: TRBV7-9
D gene: TRBD1
clone size: once
J gene: TRBJ1-1

CDR3 DNA: TGTGCCTGGAGCGCGATACGGACAGAAAAATATAATTCACCCCTCCACTTT
CDR3 protein: CAWSAIRTEKYNSPLHF
V gene: TRBV30
D gene: NA
clone size: few
J gene: TRBJ1-6

CDR3 DNA: TGTGCCAGCAGCTTAGCCACGGACTCTGCATACAATGAGCAGTTCTTC
CDR3 protein: CASSLATDSAYNEQFF
V gene: TRBV7-2
D gene: NA
clone size: NA
J gene: TRBJ2-1

CDR3 DNA: TGTGCCAGCACCCTGACAGGAGTGAACACTGAAGCTTTCTTT
CDR3 protein: CASTLTGVNTEAFF
V gene: TRBV6-1
D gene: NA
clone size: few
J gene: TRBJ1-1

CDR3 DNA: TGTGCCAGCTCACCCTCTTCCGGACAAACCTACGAGCAGTACTTC
CDR3 protein: CASSPSSGQTYEQYF
V gene: TRBV18
D gene: NA
clone size: NA
J gene: TRBJ2-7

CDR3 DNA: TGTGCCAGTAGTACAACCGGACAGGGGATTGATCGCGAGCAGTACTTC
CDR3 protein: CASSTTGQGIDREQYF
V gene: TRBV19
D gene: TRBD1
clone size: NA
J gene: TRBJ2-7

CDR3 DNA: TGTGCCAGCAGCGTCAGTGCTGGAGGGAGCCTCGTCTACGAGCAGTACTTC
CDR3 protein: CASSVSAGGSLVYEQYF
V gene: TRBV9
D gene: NA
clone size: NA
J gene: TRBJ2-7

CDR3 DNA: TGTGCCAGCAGCCAACGACAGGGGGGCGACGAGCAGTACTTC
CDR3 protein: CASSQRQGGDEQYF
V gene: TRBV27
D gene: TRBD1
clone size: NA
J gene: TRBJ2-7

CDR3 DNA: TGTGCCAGCAGCGTAGGCCAGGCAATTGGAAACACCATATATTTT
CDR3 protein: CASSVGQAIGNTIYF
V gene: TRBV9
D gene: NA
clone size: NA
J gene: TRBJ1-3